This is a list of T cell receptor beta chains from one sample in a study of blood T cells in healthy people across ages. TCRdb re-analysed the 5' RACE reads in MiXCR, keeping a single row per CDR3 protein. The data show approximately 800,000 distinct CDR3 sequences, with around 34% seen just once and 10% to 15% held by the top ten. Sequencing was performed on blood. These receptor sequences come from a man younger than 35 in good health. Both conserved end residues are trimmed from each CDR3. Fields, in order: V gene, clone size, CDR3 protein. Expanded clones are given a class, and other clones once, few, many or no size at all.

v_call: TRBV7-3
clone_size: few
cdr3_aa: ASSVDSAATEQY

v_call: TRBV27
clone_size: few
cdr3_aa: ASSPLAGGANTGELF

v_call: TRBV7-9
clone_size: few
cdr3_aa: ASSNGTANSYEQY

v_call: TRBV20-1
clone_size: many
cdr3_aa: SARDVTGGQETQY

v_call: TRBV20-1
clone_size: -
cdr3_aa: SAPVAGSSSYNEQF

v_call: TRBV28
clone_size: -
cdr3_aa: ASSYGFYNEQF

v_call: TRBV12-3/TRBV12-4
clone_size: -
cdr3_aa: ASSPSKHFYEQY

v_call: TRBV5-6
clone_size: few
cdr3_aa: ASSLEWSGYYEQY

v_call: TRBV4-3
clone_size: few
cdr3_aa: ASSQDRPGQGNEKLF

v_call: TRBV20-1
clone_size: -
cdr3_aa: SARDQYTGELF

v_call: TRBV7-2
clone_size: -
cdr3_aa: ASGPWAPGANVLT

v_call: TRBV10-3
clone_size: -
cdr3_aa: AISDIAKAGEQF

v_call: TRBV9
clone_size: -
cdr3_aa: ASSVGTDYQETQY

v_call: TRBV6-2/TRBV6-3
clone_size: few
cdr3_aa: ASSYPLAGKPTDTQY

v_call: TRBV5-1
clone_size: -
cdr3_aa: ASSLRLSSGETQY

v_call: TRBV6-2/TRBV6-3
clone_size: few
cdr3_aa: ASPSATDTQY

v_call: TRBV12-3/TRBV12-4
clone_size: many
cdr3_aa: ASSPPGGELEKLF

v_call: TRBV20-1
clone_size: -
cdr3_aa: GAEKVAGGGEQY

v_call: TRBV4-1
clone_size: -
cdr3_aa: ASSQESIRGYGYT

v_call: TRBV6-6
clone_size: few
cdr3_aa: ASRQGDRYGYT